This T cell receptor (beta chain) emerged from a study of graft-versus-host responses after intestinal transplantation. This CDR3 is 15 amino acids long. The V gene's germline CDR1 is MGHDK and CDR2 SYGVNS. The ends lost 8 bases at V and 2 bases at J; junction bases unmatched: 7. Here immunoSEQ multiplex PCR was the method, and the copy in TCRdb shows in-frame clones only, minus some. The sample has approximately 130,000 clones, approximately 90% seen once; the top ten hold roughly 0.16%. A remark on this clone: The antigen is unknown.

The TCR sequence derives from a human donor who received an intestinal transplant. The sequences come from unstimulated CD4+ T cells sorted from spleen or lymph node cells, collected before intestinal transplant. The J gene is TRBJ2-3, the V gene TRBV25-1; 10 bases line up with TRBD1. CDR3 nucleotides: TGTGCCAGCTCTTGGGGACAGGGGTTCACAGATACGCAGTATTTT. The encoded protein is CASSWGQGFTDTQYF.